Each of the 27 T cell receptor beta chains below was sequenced from the same sample in a study of blood T cell repertoires in COVID-19. Clones were read by immunoSEQ multiplex PCR, and TCRdb kept only the in-frame ones, dropping some. The sample consists of around 250,000 clones, roughly 80% of them appearing once. The sample taken for sequencing was PBMCs or T cells enriched from blood (not recorded which). Receptors originate from a man in his forties who had been exposed to COVID-19.

The chain combines TRBV5-1 with TRBJ1-3; D may be TRBD1 (5 bases). The CDR3 extends over 14 amino acids. Trimming stripped 3 bases from V and 6 bases from J, with 13 bases between. Germline CDR1 and CDR2: SGHRS and YFSETQ. The CDR3 DNA sequence: TGCGCCAGCAGCTCATCAGGGTTTGAAAACACCATATATTTT. As protein: CASSSSGFENTIYF. The whole variable domain, filled in from reference TRBV5-1 and TRBJ1-3, reads KAGVTQTPRYLIKTRGQQVTLSCSPISGHRSVSWYQQTPGQGLQFLFEYFSETQRNKGNFPGRFSGRQFSNSRSEMNVSTLELGDSALYLCASSSSGFENTIYFGEGSWLTVV.

The rearrangement uses TRBV2 and TRBJ2-7, with D perhaps matching TRBD2 (7 bases). Germline assignment: CDR1 SNHLY and CDR2 FYNNEI. The CDR3 is made up of 13 amino acids. V was clipped by 7 bases and J by 6 bases, with 16 bases between them. CDR3 DNA: TGTGCCAGCACCTTCAGGGGAGGGGGCGAGCAGTACTTC. Translation: CASTFRGGGEQYF.

The gene calls are TRBV30 and TRBJ1-3; possible D gene TRBD1, 6 bases. This CDR3 region has 12 residues. CDR1 and CDR2 (germline): GTSNPN, SVGIG (reference sequence). V shed 7 bases and J shed 4 bases, with 11 bases lying between them. The CDR3 here is CAFRGNGNTIYF. The CDR3 bases are TGTGCCTTCAGGGGAAACGGAAACACCATATATTTT. The full variable domain, completed using reference TRBV30 and TRBJ1-3, is SQTIHQWPATLVQPVGSPLSLECTVEGTSNPNLYWYRQAAGRGLQLLFYSVGIGQISSEVPQNLSASRPQDRQFILSSKKLLLSDSGFYLCAFRGNGNTIYFGEGSWLTVV.

V gene TRBV18 combines with J gene TRBJ2-3; 12 bases are shared with TRBD1. Per the germline V gene, CDR1 is KGHSH and CDR2 is LQKENI. The CDR3 is 16 amino acids. The ends lost 3 bases at V and 1 base at J; junction bases unmatched: 2. CDR3 protein: CASSPGTGGRTDTQYF. The CDR3, as DNA: TGTGCCAGCTCACCGGGGACAGGGGGCCGCACAGATACGCAGTATTTT.

The rearrangement links TRBV1 to TRBJ2-3; the table's D gene call, TRBD1, was not cross checked with the DNA. TRBV1 is a documented pseudogene. This CDR3 spans 16 amino acids. CDR3 in DNA: TGCACCAGCAGCTCTGCTCGGGACACCAACACAGATACGCAGTATTTT. Its protein is CTSSSARDTNTDTQYF.

The sample holds one count of this clone. This chain links TRBV24-1 with TRBJ2-3, with D possibly TRBD1 on 5 matching bases. The CDR3 length is 13 residues. Germline V gene data show CDR1 as KGHDR and CDR2 as SFDVKD. V lost 0 bases and J lost 5, with 5 bases in between. CDR3 protein: CATSDLTGDTQYF. CDR3 DNA sequence: TGTGCCACCAGTGATTTGACAGGAGATACGCAGTATTTT.

There are a few counts of this clone. The genes are TRBV5-1 and TRBJ2-1, with 7 nucleotides matching TRBD2. Germline trimming cut 5 bases from V and 5 bases from J; bases unmatched to any gene: 10. The CDR3 is 15 residues long. Germline loops: CDR1 SGHRS, CDR2 YFSETQ. The CDR3 region has the DNA TGCGCCAGCAGTGAAGGGTCTAGCGGTAACAATGAGCAGTTCTTC. Translating it yields CASSEGSSGNNEQFF.

This chain joins TRBV2 and TRBJ2-5; a weak D match, TRBD2 (6 bases). Trimming took 7 bases from V and 2 from J, leaving 14 bases between them. Per germline, CDR1 SNHLY and CDR2 FYNNEI. CDR3 length: 14 amino acids. In DNA form, the CDR3 reads TGTGCCAGCATTCCTGGCGGGACTCAAGAGACCCAGTACTTC. Protein sequence: CASIPGGTQETQYF.

Only a few counts were recorded for this clone. J is TRBJ1-1 and V is TRBV29-1; 8 nucleotides match TRBD1. There are 13 residues in the CDR3. Trimming took 8 bases from V and 4 from J; bases not matched to a gene: 9. Germline values: CDR1 SQVTM, CDR2 ANQGSEA. This CDR3 reads CSTRTGSGTEAFF. The CDR3 DNA reads TGCAGCACACGGACAGGGTCGGGCACTGAAGCTTTCTTT. Looking up the rest from reference TRBV29-1 and TRBJ1-1 gives the full variable domain: SAVISQKPSRDICQRGTSLTIQCQVDSQVTMMFWYRQQPGQSLTLIATANQGSEATYESGFVIDKFPISRPNLTFSTLTVSNMSPEDSSIYLCSTRTGSGTEAFFGQGTRLTVV.

V usage is TRBV5-6 and J usage is TRBJ1-2; 7 positions match TRBD1. V dropped 5 bases and J dropped 3; count of bases not matched to a gene: 7. CDR3 size: 14 residues. CDR1 is SGHDT, CDR2 YYEEEE, per germline. CDR3 DNA sequence: TGTGCCAGCAGTCGAGGGGGCGCAGACTATGGCTACACCTTC. The encoded protein is CASSRGGADYGYTF. Combining the CDR3 with reference TRBV5-6 and TRBJ1-2 gives the whole variable domain DAGVTQSPTHLIKTRGQQVTLRCSPKSGHDTVSWYQQALGQGPQFIFQYYEEEERQRGNFPDRFSGHQFPNYSSELNVNALLLGDSALYLCASSRGGADYGYTFGSGTRLTVV.

The chain joins TRBV27 to TRBJ2-7, with 7 bases identical to TRBD2. The CDR3 is 16 residues long. Trimming at V came to 3 bases and at J to 3 bases, leaving 11 bases not matched to a gene. Germline V lookup: CDR1 MNHEY, CDR2 SMNVEV (reference sequence). The CDR3 here is CASSFSMLAGNYEQYF. Written as DNA, the CDR3 is TGTGCCAGCAGTTTTAGTATGTTAGCGGGTAACTACGAGCAGTACTTC.

The V gene is TRBV6-5, the J gene TRBJ2-7; maybe TRBD1 (5 bases). Trimming removed 1 base from V and 2 bases from J, with 9 bases in between. This CDR3 has 14 amino acids. The V gene's germline CDR1 is MNHEY and CDR2 SVGAGI. The CDR3 region is CASSYFGRAYEQYF. The CDR3 region has the DNA TGTGCCAGCAGTTACTTCGGCAGGGCCTACGAGCAGTACTTC.

V and J are TRBV12-3 or TRBV12-4 and TRBJ2-1; 9 bases map to TRBD2. The J segment lost 8 bases and the V segment lost 6 bases, leaving 5 bases of the junction unmatched. This CDR3 comprises 13 residues. The CDR3 loop reads CASRGLAFDEQFF. CDR3 coding DNA: TGTGCCAGCAGGGGACTAGCTTTCGATGAGCAGTTCTTC.

V is TRBV6-5 and J is TRBJ1-1; D is unresolved. V was cut by 8 bases and J by 5 bases, with 12 bases left in between. In germline, CDR1 is MNHEY, CDR2 SVGAGI. CDR3 size: 12 residues. This CDR3 reads CASSVGETEAFF. CDR3 bases: TGTGCCAGCTCGGTCGGGGAGACTGAAGCTTTCTTT.

V and J are TRBV5-8 and TRBJ1-2, with TRBD1 matching over 9 bases. The CDR3 length is 15 residues. Germline V gene sequence: CDR1 SGHTS, CDR2 YDEGEE. V lost 4 bases, J lost 4 bases, and 8 bases stayed unmatched. CDR3 sequence (DNA): TGTGCCAGCAGCCGGACAGGGGTAGGGACCTATGGCTACACCTTC. This translates into CASSRTGVGTYGYTF.

The CDR3 loop reads CASSRTRGGGDEQFF. The CDR3 nucleotides read TGCGCCAGCAGTCGGACCCGGGGGGGTGGGGACGAGCAGTTCTTC. The chain uses TRBV10-2 and TRBJ2-1, with TRBD2 matching 8 bases. The junction had 13 bases not matched to a gene; V was cut back by 5 bases and J by 10 bases. Germline lookup yields CDR1 WSHSY and CDR2 SAAADI. The CDR3 runs 15 residues.

This sequence joins TRBV19 and TRBJ1-5; D may be TRBD1 (5 bases). This CDR3 is built from 13 residues. Per germline, CDR1 LNHDA and CDR2 SQIVND (reference sequence). V was shortened by 7 bases and J by 4 bases, with 11 bases between the two germline ends. The CDR3, as DNA: TGTGCCAGTAATGAGTACAGGAATCAGCCCCAGCATTTT. It yields the protein CASNEYRNQPQHF.

V usage is TRBV7-8 and J usage is TRBJ1-1, with D unclear. CDR1 is SGHVS, CDR2 FQNEAQ, per germline. The CDR3 totals 12 residues. V was pared by 5 bases and J by 1 base, with 5 bases between. The CDR3 DNA is TGTGCCAGCAGCCCGAGGAACACTGAAGCTTTCTTT. Translation: CASSPRNTEAFF. Full variable domain (missing parts from reference TRBV7-8 and TRBJ1-1): GAGVSQSPRYKVAKRGQDVALRCDPISGHVSLFWYQQALGQGPEFLTYFQNEAQLDKSGLPSDRFFAERPEGSVSTLKIQRTQQEDSAVYLCASSPRNTEAFFGQGTRLTVV.

The chain joins TRBV27 to TRBJ1-2; TRBD1 is a possible D gene (6 bases). The CDR3 covers 14 residues. With 1 base removed from V and 7 bases from J, the gap between germline ends came to 13 bases. Per germline, CDR1 MNHEY and CDR2 SMNVEV (reference sequence). CDR3 in amino acids: CASSLWAGASGYTF. The CDR3 DNA is TGTGCCAGCAGTTTATGGGCGGGGGCGTCTGGCTACACCTTC.

CDR3 DNA: TGCGCCAGCCGACCTGTAGGGACAATGACATACGAGCAGTACTTC. This gives the protein CASRPVGTMTYEQYF. V gene TRBV5-1 combines with J gene TRBJ2-7, with D possibly TRBD1 on 6 matching bases. Germline V lookup: CDR1 SGHRS, CDR2 YFSETQ. Trimming shortened V by 7 bases and J by 4 bases, and 21 bases separated the two germline ends. The CDR3 has 15 amino acids.

The chain employs TRBV5-1 and TRBJ2-1, with a weak D call TRBD2 (6 bases). The CDR3 has 14 residues. V was cut by 3 bases and J by 7 bases, with 14 bases left in between. Germline V lookup: CDR1 SGHRS, CDR2 YFSETQ. CDR3 sequence reads: CASSSGSLLNEQFF. The CDR3 DNA is TGCGCCAGCAGCTCCGGGAGCCTACTAAATGAGCAGTTCTTC.

V and J are TRBV5-1 and TRBJ2-3, with a tentative D call TRBD1 (5 bases). CDR3 length: 14 amino acids. In germline, CDR1 is SGHRS, CDR2 YFSETQ. V was pared by 1 base and J by 2 bases, with 8 bases between. The CDR3 bases are TGCGCCAGCAGCTTGCAGGGCATCACAGATACGCAGTATTTT. It encodes CASSLQGITDTQYF. The full variable domain, in which reference TRBV5-1 and TRBJ2-3 provide the parts outside the CDR3, is KAGVTQTPRYLIKTRGQQVTLSCSPISGHRSVSWYQQTPGQGLQFLFEYFSETQRNKGNFPGRFSGRQFSNSRSEMNVSTLELGDSALYLCASSLQGITDTQYFGPGTRLTVL.

The chain carries TRBV2 and TRBJ2-5; D possibly corresponds to TRBD2 (6 bases). Deletions cut 4 bases from V and 4 bases from J, with 16 bases between. The CDR3 has 15 amino acids. Germline V gives CDR1 SNHLY, CDR2 FYNNEI. The DNA of the CDR3 is TGTGCCAGCAGTGGGACTACCGGAAGTAGAGAGACCCAGTACTTC. This translates into CASSGTTGSRETQYF.

This rearrangement joins TRBV30 to TRBJ1-3; tentative D call: TRBD1 (5 bases). V lost 5 bases and J lost 1, with 18 bases in between. The CDR3 is made up of 16 amino acids. Germline loops: CDR1 GTSNPN, CDR2 SVGIG (reference sequence). CDR3 amino acids: CAWDPMGGVSGNTIYF. The CDR3 DNA follows: TGTGCCTGGGACCCGATGGGAGGGGTTTCTGGAAACACCATATATTTT.

The chain has TRBV30 and TRBJ2-3, with D perhaps matching TRBD2 (5 bases). Germline lookup yields CDR1 GTSNPN and CDR2 SVGIG (reference sequence). There are 13 residues in the CDR3. V lost 2 bases and J lost 4, with 10 bases in between. The CDR3 nucleotides read TGTGCCTGGAGTTTTGGGCGGGCAGATACGCAGTATTTT. Its protein product is CAWSFGRADTQYF.

The chain recombines TRBV19 with TRBJ2-3; TRBD2 matches at 7 bases. The CDR3 contains 16 residues. Germline V lookup: CDR1 LNHDA, CDR2 SQIVND (reference sequence). With V trimmed by 5 bases and J by 11 bases, 19 bases remained unmatched. In DNA form, the CDR3 reads TGTGCCAGTAGTGGAAGACTAGCCGGCCCGCTGGGTCTGCAGTATTTT. This codes for CASSGRLAGPLGLQYF.

CDR3 nucleotide sequence: TGTGCCAGCTCCCCCCTCGCAAGTGAGCAGCCCCAGCATTTT. It encodes CASSPLASEQPQHF. The chain joins TRBV7-9 to TRBJ1-5, with no clear D. V lost 8 bases and J lost 7, with 18 bases in between. Germline V CDR1 and CDR2: SEHNR, FQNEAQ (reference sequence). The CDR3 length is 14 residues.